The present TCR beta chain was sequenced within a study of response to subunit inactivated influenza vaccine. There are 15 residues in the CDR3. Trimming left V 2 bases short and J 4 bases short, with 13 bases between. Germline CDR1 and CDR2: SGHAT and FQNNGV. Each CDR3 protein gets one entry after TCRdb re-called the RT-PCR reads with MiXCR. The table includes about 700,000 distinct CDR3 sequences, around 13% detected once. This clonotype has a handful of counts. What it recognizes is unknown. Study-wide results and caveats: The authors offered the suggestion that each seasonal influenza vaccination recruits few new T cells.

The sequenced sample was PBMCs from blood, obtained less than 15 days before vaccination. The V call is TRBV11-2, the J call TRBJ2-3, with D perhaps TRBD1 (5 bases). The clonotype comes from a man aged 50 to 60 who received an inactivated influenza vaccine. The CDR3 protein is CASSLRRDGADTQYF. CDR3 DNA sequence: TGTGCCAGCAGCTTACGCAGGGATGGGGCAGATACGCAGTATTTT. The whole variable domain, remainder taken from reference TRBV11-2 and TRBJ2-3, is EAGVAQSPRYKIIEKRQSVAFWCNPISGHATLYWYQQILGQGPKLLIQFQNNGVVDDSQLPKDRFSAERLKGVDSTLKIQPAKLEDSAVYLCASSLRRDGADTQYFGPGTRLTVL.